These 6 T cell receptor beta chains were all obtained from the same sample, sequenced in a study of shared clonotypes between healthy human individuals. CD45RO-negative CD8 cells positively selected for CCR7 made up the naive population, which excluded terminally differentiated effector memory CD45RA+ cells. Here immunoSEQ multiplex PCR was the method, and the copy in TCRdb shows in-frame clones only, minus some. This sample has roughly 890,000 clones; about 91% occur once, and the top ten carry approximately 25%. Sample: naive CD8+ T cells sorted from blood. These receptors all stem from a man aged 25-40 years in good health.

The rearrangement uses TRBV19 and TRBJ1-1, with TRBD1 matching 8 bases. The ends lost 5 bases at V and 1 base at J; junction bases unmatched: 6. The germline V gene encodes CDR1 LNHDA and CDR2 SQIVND (reference sequence). The CDR3 is made up of 15 amino acids. CDR3 sequence: CASSQGGTGNTEAFF. The CDR3 DNA follows: TGTGCCAGTAGTCAAGGGGGGACAGGGAACACTGAAGCTTTCTTT.

The rearrangement links TRBV15 to TRBJ2-7; D might be TRBD1 (6 bases). V was clipped by 1 base and J by 3 bases, with 13 bases between them. This CDR3 contains 15 residues. Germline V lookup: CDR1 LNHNV, CDR2 YYDKDF (reference sequence). CDR3 residues: CATSRVPGAYYEQYF. CDR3 in DNA: TGTGCCACCAGCAGAGTTCCAGGGGCATACTACGAGCAGTACTTC. Using reference TRBV15 and TRBJ2-7 for the parts outside the CDR3, the full variable domain is DAMVIQNPRYQVTQFGKPVTLSCSQTLNHNVMYWYQQKSSQAPKLLFHYYDKDFNNEADTPDNFQSRRPNTSFCFLDIRSPGLGDTAMYLCATSRVPGAYYEQYFGPGTRLTVT.

The V and J genes are TRBV6-6 and TRBJ1-1, with unresolved D. CDR1 MNHNY and CDR2 SVGAGI come from the germline V gene (reference sequence). The length of the CDR3 is 12 residues. V shed 2 bases and J shed 6 bases, with 7 bases lying between them. As DNA, the CDR3 is TGTGCCAGCAGTTACGAGGGCGCTGAAGCTTTCTTT. This gives the protein CASSYEGAEAFF.

The table lists this clone with a count of one. CDR3 in amino acids: CASSVERGQGETQYF. Here the CDR3 DNA reads TGTGCCAGCAGCGTAGAGAGGGGACAGGGCGAGACCCAGTACTTC. This rearrangement joins TRBV9 to TRBJ2-5; TRBD1 matches at 9 bases. The CDR3 consists of 15 residues. Germline assignment: CDR1 SGDLS and CDR2 YYNGEE. V lost 0 bases, J lost 5 bases, and 5 bases stayed unmatched.

This clone appeared a single time. The chain combines TRBV6-5 with TRBJ1-1, with D unclear. The V end lost 7 bases, the J end lost 1 base, and 10 bases lay between the germline ends. The CDR3 contains 13 residues. Germline CDR1 reads MNHEY; CDR2 reads SVGAGI. The CDR3, as DNA: TGTGCCAGCAACAACCGGGAGAACACTGAAGCTTTCTTT. Its translation is CASNNRENTEAFF.

This clone was seen a single time. The J gene is TRBJ2-7, the V gene TRBV7-9, with a tentative D call TRBD2 (6 bases). CDR1 and CDR2 (germline): SEHNR, FQNEAQ (reference sequence). Trimming took off 5 bases at V and 1 base at J, with 18 bases between the two ends. The CDR3 extends over 16 amino acids. The CDR3 DNA reads TGTGCCAGCAGCCCCGGCCTCCCCGGGGGATCCTACGAGCAGTACTTC. Protein: CASSPGLPGGSYEQYF. The full variable domain, its missing parts supplied by reference TRBV7-9 and TRBJ2-7, is DTGVSQNPRHKITKRGQNVTFRCDPISEHNRLYWYRQTLGQGPEFLTYFQNEAQLEKSRLLSDRFSAERPKGSFSTLEIQRTEQGDSAMYLCASSPGLPGGSYEQYFGPGTRLTVT.